The TCR beta chain described here comes from a study of CD8+ T cells in alopecia areata. Across the study: Each of the treated patients was given oral tofacitinib, 5 to 10 mg twice daily, for moderate-to-severe alopecia areata.

RNA, once extracted, was reverse transcribed into cDNA for use as the sequencing template. Generated by immunoSEQ multiplex PCR, the TCRdb table keeps only in-frame clones and is missing some. The table has roughly 130,000 clones, about 57% seen once. Comments on this clone: Its matching antigen is unknown.

General study findings and limits: Scalp sequencing captures resident alphabeta T cells of normal skin too. Relative to normal scalp, lesional scalp, especially alopecia totalis/universalis, showed higher clonality.

Both peripheral blood and punch biopsies of lesional scalp skin were obtained from patients who had alopecia areata. The material sequenced was CD4+ T cells sorted from blood, taken at week 0. The source is a human donor with alopecia areata.

The CDR3 loop reads CASSVGEADYGYTF. For the CDR3, the DNA is TGTGCCAGCAGCGTCGGAGAGGCCGACTATGGCTACACCTTC. The V gene is TRBV7-9, the J gene TRBJ1-2; D is ambiguous. From germline, CDR1 is SEHNR and CDR2 FQNEAQ (reference sequence). The CDR3 totals 14 residues. Trimming removed 5 bases at V and 3 bases at J, with 13 bases between.